The next 8 T cell receptor beta chains were all read from a single sample in a study of blood T cell repertoires in COVID-19. Some clones are missing from TCRdb's copy, which holds only in-frame ones; the method was immunoSEQ multiplex PCR. The sample gives hundreds of thousands of clones, 75% to 90% of which show up once; roughly 1.1% is in the top ten. Sequenced sample: PBMCs or T cells enriched from blood (not recorded which). Receptor source: a man in his thirties or forties who had recovered from COVID-19.

Written as DNA, the CDR3 is TGTGCCAGCAGCTTGGGGAGGGTCGAGCAGTACTTC. It specifies CASSLGRVEQYF. The chain links TRBV5-4 to TRBJ2-7; tentative D call: TRBD2 (6 bases). The CDR3 is 12 amino acids. Germline CDR1 reads SGHNT; CDR2 reads YYREEE (reference sequence). The V end lost 0 bases, the J end lost 6 bases, and 7 bases lay between the germline ends.

This clone was detected only once. This sequence joins TRBV5-1 and TRBJ2-5; 14 bases map to TRBD2. The trim removed 4 bases at V and 4 bases at J, leaving 3 bases unmatched. This CDR3 has 15 residues. Germline V gene data show CDR1 as SGHRS and CDR2 as YFSETQ. The CDR3 DNA reads TGCGCCAGCAGCATCGGGACTAGCGGGGGAGAGACCCAGTACTTC. It specifies CASSIGTSGGETQYF.

V gene TRBV10-2 combines with J gene TRBJ1-3; D perhaps matches TRBD1 (6 bases). The ends were cut back, 3 bases at V and 7 bases at J, with 13 bases in the middle. In germline, CDR1 is WSHSY, CDR2 SAAADI. The length of the CDR3 is 14 residues. The CDR3 DNA follows: TGCGCCAGCAGTGACCACGGAAGGGGGAACACCATATATTTT. Translating it yields CASSDHGRGNTIYF.

The V gene is TRBV7-8, the J gene TRBJ1-1, with D possibly TRBD1 on 5 matching bases. CDR3 length: 16 amino acids. The V and J ends lost 0 bases and 3 bases respectively, with 14 bases between them. Germline assignment: CDR1 SGHVS and CDR2 FQNEAQ. The CDR3 region is CASSLAVSRVDTEAFF. The CDR3 nucleotides read TGTGCCAGCAGCTTAGCGGTTAGCAGGGTGGACACTGAAGCTTTCTTT. The full variable domain, its missing parts supplied by reference TRBV7-8 and TRBJ1-1, is GAGVSQSPRYKVAKRGQDVALRCDPISGHVSLFWYQQALGQGPEFLTYFQNEAQLDKSGLPSDRFFAERPEGSVSTLKIQRTQQEDSAVYLCASSLAVSRVDTEAFFGQGTRLTVV.

This clone appeared a few times. The chain is built from TRBV12-3 or TRBV12-4 and TRBJ1-1; D unclear. Trimming took off 7 bases at V and 4 bases at J, with 7 bases between the two ends. The CDR3 is 11 residues long. This CDR3 is CASTLPTEAFF. The CDR3 nucleotides are TGTGCCAGCACCCTCCCCACTGAAGCTTTCTTT.

V is TRBV5-1 and J is TRBJ1-1; a possible D gene is TRBD1 (5 bases). Germline assignment: CDR1 SGHRS and CDR2 YFSETQ. The germline V and J ends were trimmed by 3 bases and 1 base, with 16 bases remaining between them. The CDR3 runs to 16 residues. Written as DNA, the CDR3 is TGCGCCAGCAGCTGGGGGGAAGGGGCGGAGAACACTGAAGCTTTCTTT. Its translation is CASSWGEGAENTEAFF.

This chain uses TRBV13 with TRBJ2-2; 9 bases fit TRBD2. The CDR3 is 16 amino acids. The junction had 7 bases not matched to a gene; V was cut back by 5 bases and J by 3 bases. Germline assignment: CDR1 PRHDT and CDR2 FYEKMQ (reference sequence). The CDR3 is CASSKGGLADTGELFF. The DNA for the CDR3 is TGTGCCAGCAGCAAGGGGGGACTAGCAGACACCGGGGAGCTGTTTTTT.

V and J are TRBV9 and TRBJ2-5; D is possibly TRBD2 (6 bases). CDR3 size: 15 residues. Germline loops: CDR1 SGDLS, CDR2 YYNGEE. The V gene lost 2 bases and the J gene lost 1 base, with 12 bases spanning the gap. CDR3 in DNA: TGTGCCAGCAGCGTGGCTGCGGGGCCCCAAGAGACCCAGTACTTC. This codes for CASSVAAGPQETQYF.